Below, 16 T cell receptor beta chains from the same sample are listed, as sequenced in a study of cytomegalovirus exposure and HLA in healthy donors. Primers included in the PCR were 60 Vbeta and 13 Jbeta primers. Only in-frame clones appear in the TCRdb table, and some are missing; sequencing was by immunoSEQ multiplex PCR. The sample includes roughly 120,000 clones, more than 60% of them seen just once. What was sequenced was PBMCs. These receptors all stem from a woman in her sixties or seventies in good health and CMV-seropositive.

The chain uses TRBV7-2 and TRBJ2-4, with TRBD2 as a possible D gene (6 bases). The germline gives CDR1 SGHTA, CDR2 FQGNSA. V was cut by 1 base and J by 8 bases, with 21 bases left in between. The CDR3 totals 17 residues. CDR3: CASSLDFGRESWYIQYF. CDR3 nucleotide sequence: TGTGCCAGCAGCTTAGATTTTGGACGGGAGAGTTGGTACATTCAGTACTTC.

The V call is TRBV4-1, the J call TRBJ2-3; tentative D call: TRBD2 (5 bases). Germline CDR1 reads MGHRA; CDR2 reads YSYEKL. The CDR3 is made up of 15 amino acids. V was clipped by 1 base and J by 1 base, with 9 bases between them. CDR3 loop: CASSQGSEGTDTQYF. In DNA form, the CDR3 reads TGCGCCAGCAGCCAAGGTAGCGAGGGCACAGATACGCAGTATTTT.

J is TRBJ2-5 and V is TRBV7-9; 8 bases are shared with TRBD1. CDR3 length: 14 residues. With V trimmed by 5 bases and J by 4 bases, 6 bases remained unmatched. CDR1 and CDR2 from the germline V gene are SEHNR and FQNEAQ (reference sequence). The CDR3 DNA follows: TGTGCCAGCAGCCGTTGGACAGGGACAGAGACCCAGTACTTC. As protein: CASSRWTGTETQYF. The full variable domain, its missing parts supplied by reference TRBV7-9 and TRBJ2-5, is DTGVSQNPRHKITKRGQNVTFRCDPISEHNRLYWYRQTLGQGPEFLTYFQNEAQLEKSRLLSDRFSAERPKGSFSTLEIQRTEQGDSAMYLCASSRWTGTETQYFGPGTRLLVL.

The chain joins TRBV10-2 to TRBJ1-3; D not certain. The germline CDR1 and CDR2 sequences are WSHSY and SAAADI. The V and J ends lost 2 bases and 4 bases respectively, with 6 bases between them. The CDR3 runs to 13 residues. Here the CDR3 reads CASSELQGNTIYF. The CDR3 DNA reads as TGCGCCAGCAGTGAGCTACAGGGAAACACCATATATTTT.

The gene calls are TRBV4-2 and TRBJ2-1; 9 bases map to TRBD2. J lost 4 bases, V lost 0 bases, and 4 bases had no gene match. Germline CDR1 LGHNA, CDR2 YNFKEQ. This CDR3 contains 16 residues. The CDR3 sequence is CASSQESSGGYNEQFF. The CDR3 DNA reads TGTGCCAGCAGCCAAGAGAGTAGCGGGGGTTACAATGAGCAGTTCTTC.

The CDR3 region is CASSPGQAYEQYF. For the CDR3, the DNA is TGTGCCAGTAGCCCGGGACAGGCGTACGAGCAGTACTTC. The chain joins TRBV19 to TRBJ2-7; 8 nucleotides align to TRBD1. CDR3 length equals 13 residues. V shed 6 bases and J 4 bases; nucleotides not matched to a gene: 5. Germline V CDR1 and CDR2: LNHDA, SQIVND (reference sequence).

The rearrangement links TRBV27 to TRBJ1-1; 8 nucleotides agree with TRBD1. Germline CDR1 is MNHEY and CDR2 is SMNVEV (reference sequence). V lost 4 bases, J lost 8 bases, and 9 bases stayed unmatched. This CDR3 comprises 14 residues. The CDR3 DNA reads TGTGCCAGCAGTTCGGACAGGGTCCCCCCAGAAGCTTTCTTT. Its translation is CASSSDRVPPEAFF.

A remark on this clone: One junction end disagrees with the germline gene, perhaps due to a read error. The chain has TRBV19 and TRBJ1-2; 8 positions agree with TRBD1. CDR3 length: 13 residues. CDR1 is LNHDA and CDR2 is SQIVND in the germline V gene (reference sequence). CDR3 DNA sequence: TGTGCCAGTAGTTTAGACAGGGGAGATGGCTACACCTTC. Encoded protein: CASSLDRGDGYTF.

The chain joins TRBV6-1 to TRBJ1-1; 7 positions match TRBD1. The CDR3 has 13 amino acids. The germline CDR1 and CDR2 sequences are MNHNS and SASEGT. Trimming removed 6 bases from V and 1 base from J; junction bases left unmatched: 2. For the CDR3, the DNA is TGTGCCAGCAGGACAGGGACGAACACTGAAGCTTTCTTT. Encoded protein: CASRTGTNTEAFF.

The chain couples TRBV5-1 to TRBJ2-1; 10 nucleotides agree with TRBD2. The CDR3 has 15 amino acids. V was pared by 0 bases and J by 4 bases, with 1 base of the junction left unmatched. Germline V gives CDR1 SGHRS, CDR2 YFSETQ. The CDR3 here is CASSLDSGRYNEQFF. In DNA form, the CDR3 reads TGCGCCAGCAGCTTGGATAGCGGGAGGTACAATGAGCAGTTCTTC.

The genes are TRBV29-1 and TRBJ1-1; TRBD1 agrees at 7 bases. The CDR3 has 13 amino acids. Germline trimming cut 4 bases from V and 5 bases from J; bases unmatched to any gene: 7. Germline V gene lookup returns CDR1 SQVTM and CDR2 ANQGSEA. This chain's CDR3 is CSVGEGGFTEAFF. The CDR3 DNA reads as TGCAGCGTTGGGGAAGGGGGCTTTACTGAAGCTTTCTTT.

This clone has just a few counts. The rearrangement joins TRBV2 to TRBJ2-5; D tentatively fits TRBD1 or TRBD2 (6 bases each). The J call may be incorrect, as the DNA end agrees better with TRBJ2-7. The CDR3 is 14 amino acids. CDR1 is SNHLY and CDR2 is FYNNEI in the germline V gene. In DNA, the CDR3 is TGTGCCAGCACTGAGGGGGGAGCAGGCAACGAGCAGTACTTC. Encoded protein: CASTEGGAGNEQYF.

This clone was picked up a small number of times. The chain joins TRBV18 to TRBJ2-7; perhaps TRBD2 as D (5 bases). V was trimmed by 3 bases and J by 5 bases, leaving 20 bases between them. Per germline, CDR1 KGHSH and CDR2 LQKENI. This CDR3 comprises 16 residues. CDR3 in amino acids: CASSPVGRGSVHEQYF. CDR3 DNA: TGTGCCAGCTCACCCGTTGGACGTGGGAGTGTCCACGAGCAGTACTTC.

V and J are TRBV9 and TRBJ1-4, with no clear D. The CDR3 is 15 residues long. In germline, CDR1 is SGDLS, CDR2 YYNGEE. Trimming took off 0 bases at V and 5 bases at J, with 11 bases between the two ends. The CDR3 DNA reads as TGTGCCAGCAGCGTAGGAGAGGGCGGCAATGAAAAACTGTTTTTT. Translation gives CASSVGEGGNEKLFF.

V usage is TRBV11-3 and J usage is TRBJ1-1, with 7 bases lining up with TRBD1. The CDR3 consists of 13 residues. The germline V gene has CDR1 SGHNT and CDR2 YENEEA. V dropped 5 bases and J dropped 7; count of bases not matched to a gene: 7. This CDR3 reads CASSLRGWDEAFF. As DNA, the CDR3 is TGTGCCAGCAGCCTCAGGGGGTGGGATGAAGCTTTCTTT.

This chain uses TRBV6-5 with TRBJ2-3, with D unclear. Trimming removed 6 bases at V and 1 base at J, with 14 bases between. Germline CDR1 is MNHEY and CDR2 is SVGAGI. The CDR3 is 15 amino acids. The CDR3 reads CASRTTLTRTDTQYF. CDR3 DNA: TGTGCCAGCAGAACGACACTGACCCGCACAGATACGCAGTATTTT.